One T cell receptor beta chain is described in this entry. Data came from immunoSEQ multiplex PCR; TCRdb stores just in-frame clones and leaves some out. Of 210,000 or so clones in the sample, roughly 87% were seen once. These data originate in a study of blood T cell repertoires in COVID-19. For the study at large: The United States, Italy and Spain supplied acute and convalescent COVID-19 samples.

This CDR3 has 13 amino acids. V shed 6 bases, J shed 6 bases, and the junction held 4 bases outside the gene matches. Germline loops: CDR1 MNHEY, CDR2 SMNVEV (reference sequence). The receptor's source is a man aged 35 to 55 with active or convalescent COVID-19. The rearrangement uses TRBV27 and TRBJ1-4; 7 nucleotides align to TRBD1. The specimen was peripheral blood. CDR3 sequence (DNA): TGTGCCAGCAGACGGACAGGTTATGAAAAACTGTTTTTT. Translation: CASRRTGYEKLFF.